This T cell receptor beta chain was observed in a study of T cells in Graves' hyperthyroidism and ophthalmopathy. Overall study results and limits: Also found in blood were most expanded thyroid clonotypes above 0.001.

This clonotype was counted between two and nine times. Antigen: not known. Patients counted as stable if ophthalmopathy did not develop within 18 months. Each patient was aged 18 to 65 and had newly diagnosed hyperthyroidism of under 2 months' duration. Exclusion of patients followed from uncontrolled infection, other autoimmune disease, pregnancy or lactation. The CDR3 length is 14 residues. The ends were cut back, 5 bases at V and 1 base at J, with 11 bases in the middle. Germline V gene data show CDR1 as SGHTA and CDR2 as FQGNSA. From RNA transcripts, TCR beta CDR3 regions were amplified. First-round RT-PCR with HTBI primers amplified the TCR CDR3 region. TCRdb reprocessed the multiplex PCR reads via MiXCR and lists one record per CDR3 protein. The table shows approximately 480,000 distinct CDR3 sequences, with 20% to 25% occurring only once.

The chain is built from TRBV7-2 and TRBJ2-5; D is ambiguous. This receptor was identified in a man between 18 and 35 years old with Graves' hyperthyroidism. Sequenced sample: blood. Here the CDR3 reads CASSPTGFQETQYF. The CDR3 nucleotides read TGTGCCAGCAGCCCCACCGGGTTCCAAGAGACCCAGTACTTC.